Sequencing of this T cell receptor (beta chain) was carried out in a study of T cells in Graves' hyperthyroidism and ophthalmopathy (dated by TCRdb to the late 2010s). Turning to the overall study: TCR V-J signatures able to tell the groups apart were searched for in a discovery cohort of 90 to 100 patients, of whom under 45 had Graves' ophthalmopathy and around 58 had stable Graves' hyperthyroidism. Following sampling, methimazole starting at 30 mg daily was given to hyperthyroidism patients, and high-dose intravenous methylprednisolone was given to ophthalmopathy patients. According to the paper, TCR Vbeta CDR3 sequencing was carried out on approximately 140 peripheral blood samples, which came from 40 to 45 ophthalmopathy, 70 to 80 hyperthyroidism and approximately 17 progressor patients. The roughly 94 discovery patients were randomly split 7:3 into training and test sets. In about 6 Graves' hyperthyroidism patients, the study also compared T-cell repertoires from thyroid tissue with T-cell repertoires from blood. Prospective prediction of ophthalmopathy was tested in an independent validation cohort of approximately 19 hyperthyroidism patients and 17 patients who later progressed to ophthalmopathy. Summary of the overall study and its limitations: In validation, the model predicted progression to ophthalmopathy with 60% to 71% sensitivity and over 72% specificity, a median of about 6.7 months before onset. Most expanded thyroid clonotypes (frequency above 0.001) were also found in blood, which suggests that blood repertoires may mirror thyroid immune responses. A model built on a 13 V-J signature distinguished ophthalmopathy from stable hyperthyroidism, reaching around 87% sensitivity and approximately 83% specificity in cross-validation and 80%/75% in testing. Sample size was not statistically predetermined, and blinding of investigators to group allocation was not performed.

TCR beta CDR3 regions were amplified from RNA transcripts. A first-round RT-PCR of the TCR CDR3 used the HTBI primer set with the Qiagen OneStep RT-PCR kit. Libraries were constructed in a second round of multiplex PCR, after which size selection and purification were carried out. The libraries were sequenced on an Illumina HiSeq2000 using paired-end 100 bp reads. The study's processing was this. SOAPnuke was used to process the raw data, with reads discarded if the reads contained adapters or uncalled bases, had a mean Phred below 15, or lacked an exact constant-primer or identifier match. High-quality paired reads were merged using COPE v1.2.5, and each unique nucleotide sequence was defined as a clonotype. MiTCR v1.1 was used to align clonotypes to the IMGT TRBV, TRBD and TRBJ reference segments. Analysis was restricted to V-J combinations with a frequency above 0.0001, which covered roughly 99% of repertoires. A TCS score was defined as the ratio between F50 (clonal expansion) and ExV (chaos), using BLOSUM62-based TCRdist between CDR3 peptides within each V-J. Welch's t-statistics and random forest reduced around 550 V-J features to about 12, which were used in a naive Bayes classifier (R e1071). Thyroid-blood repertoire similarity was quantified with the Morisita-Horn index. TCRdb reprocessed the public reads (quality trimming at Q25 with fastp, clone calling with MiXCR) and kept in-frame beta chains. One record per CDR3 amino acid sequence lists the most common genes and DNA. The authors' filters were not applied to this entry. A total of 480,000 or so distinct CDR3 sequences appear in this sample, over 35% of them only once. The ten top clones hold 44% of the sample.

A note on this clonotype: The target of this receptor is not known. Base qualities were left out, and no much larger clone turns up one base away.

There are 15 amino acids in the CDR3, from cysteine to phenylalanine inclusive. The only DNA kept is the CDR3, 45 bases in frame from the first base. CDR1 is given as SGHAT and CDR2 as FQNNGV, both from the germline V gene. The V end loses 2 bases and the J end loses 2 bases, and a stretch of 12 bases separates them. Patients with uncontrolled infections, other autoimmune diseases, pregnancy or lactation were excluded. Diagnoses were established on the basis of clinical symptoms, serum thyroxine and TRAb, thyroid ultrasound, and orbital computed tomography. Total RNA was extracted with Trizol reagent, and quality was checked on an Agilent 2100 Bioanalyzer.

The sequenced sample was peripheral blood or thyroid tissue (not recorded which). In this chain, TRBV11-2 is recombined with TRBJ1-2; the best D guess is TRBD1, with 5 bases matching. The TCR sequence derives from an adult woman with Graves' disease, either hyperthyroidism or ophthalmopathy (not recorded which). In nucleotide form, the sequence is TGTGCCAGCAGCTTATTAGGGAGGGACAACTATGGCTACACCTTC. Its protein is CASSLLGRDNYGYTF.